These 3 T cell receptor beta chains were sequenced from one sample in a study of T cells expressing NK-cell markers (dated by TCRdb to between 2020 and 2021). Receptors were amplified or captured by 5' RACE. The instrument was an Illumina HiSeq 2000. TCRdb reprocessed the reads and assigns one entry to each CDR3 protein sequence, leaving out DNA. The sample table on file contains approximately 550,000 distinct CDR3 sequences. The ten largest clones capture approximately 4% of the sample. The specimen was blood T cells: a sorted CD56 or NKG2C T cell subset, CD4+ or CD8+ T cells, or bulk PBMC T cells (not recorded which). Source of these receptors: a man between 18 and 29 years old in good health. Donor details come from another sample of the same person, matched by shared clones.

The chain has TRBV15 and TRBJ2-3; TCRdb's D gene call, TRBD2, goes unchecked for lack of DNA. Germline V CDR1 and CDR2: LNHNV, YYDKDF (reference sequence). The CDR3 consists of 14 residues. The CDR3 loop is CATSREESRDTQYF.

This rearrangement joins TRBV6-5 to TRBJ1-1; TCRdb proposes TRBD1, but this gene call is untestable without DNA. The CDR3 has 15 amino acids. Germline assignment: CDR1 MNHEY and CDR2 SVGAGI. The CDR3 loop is CASSYYRQGLGEAFF.

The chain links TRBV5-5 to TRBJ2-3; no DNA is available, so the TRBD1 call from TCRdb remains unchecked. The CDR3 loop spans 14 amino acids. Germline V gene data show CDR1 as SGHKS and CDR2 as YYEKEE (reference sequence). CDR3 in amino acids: CASSLAQGHDTQYF.